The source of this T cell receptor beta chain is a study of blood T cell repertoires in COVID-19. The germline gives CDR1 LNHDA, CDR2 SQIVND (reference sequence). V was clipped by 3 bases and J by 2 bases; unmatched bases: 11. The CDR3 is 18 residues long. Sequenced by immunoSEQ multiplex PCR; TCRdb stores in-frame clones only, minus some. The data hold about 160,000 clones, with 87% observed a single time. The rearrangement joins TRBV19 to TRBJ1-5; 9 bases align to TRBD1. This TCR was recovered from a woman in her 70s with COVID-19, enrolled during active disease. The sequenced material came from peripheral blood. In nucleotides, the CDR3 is TGTGCCAGTAGTATTAGGGACAGGGTTCTGGGGGGCAATCAGCCCCAGCATTTT. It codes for CASSIRDRVLGGNQPQHF.